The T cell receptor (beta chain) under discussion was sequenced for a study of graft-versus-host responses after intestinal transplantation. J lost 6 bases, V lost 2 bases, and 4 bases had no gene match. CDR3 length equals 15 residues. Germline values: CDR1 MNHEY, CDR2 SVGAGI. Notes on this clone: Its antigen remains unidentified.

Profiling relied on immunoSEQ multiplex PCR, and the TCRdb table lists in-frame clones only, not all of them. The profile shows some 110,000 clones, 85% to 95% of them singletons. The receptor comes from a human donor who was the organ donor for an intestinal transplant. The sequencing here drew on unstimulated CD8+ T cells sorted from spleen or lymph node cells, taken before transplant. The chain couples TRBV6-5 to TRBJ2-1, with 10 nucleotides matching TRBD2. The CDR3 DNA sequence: TGTGCCAGCAGTTACGGGCTAGCGGGGGTCAATGAGCAGTTCTTC. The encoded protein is CASSYGLAGVNEQFF.